Listed here are 30 T cell receptor beta chains from one sample, sequenced in a study of human T cells and chemical hapten exposure. TCRdb reprocessed the RACE reads with MiXCR, giving one entry per CDR3 protein. This sample yields more than 35,000 distinct CDR3 sequences, of which about 3.7% are seen a single time; around 6% belongs to the top ten. Documented time point: healthy volunteer bleed at 6 weeks. Extraction of total RNA was performed on unfractionated whole blood. Input material: whole blood. Receptor source: a human donor in good health. Some clones in this sample may be carry-over from other donors' samples.

This clonotype was observed a few times. V gene TRBV27 combines with J gene TRBJ1-6; D not certain. The CDR3 sequence is 15 residues long. Trimming pared 3 bases from V and 9 bases from J, leaving 15 bases between. Per the germline V gene, CDR1 is MNHEY and CDR2 is SMNVEV (reference sequence). The CDR3 coding sequence is TGTGCCAGCAGTTTCTCCGGGTCCCAAATTTCACCCCTCCACTTT. Residues: CASSFSGSQISPLHF.

There are many counts of this clonotype. The chain recombines TRBV10-3 with TRBJ2-1; 9 bases fit TRBD2. Trimming at V came to 3 bases and at J to 7 bases, leaving 7 bases not matched to a gene. Germline CDR1 ENHRY, CDR2 SYGVKD. The CDR3 length is 15 residues. The CDR3 spells CAISDEGGRANEQFF. Written as DNA, the CDR3 is TGTGCCATCAGTGATGAGGGCGGGAGGGCAAATGAGCAGTTCTTC.

This clonotype has a handful of counts. The V gene is TRBV6-6, the J gene TRBJ1-5; perhaps TRBD1 as D (5 bases). CDR3 length: 15 residues. Trimming took off 6 bases at V and 2 bases at J, with 14 bases between the two ends. Germline V gene sequence: CDR1 MNHNY, CDR2 SVGAGI (reference sequence). CDR3 in amino acids: CASSPPGPRNQPQHF. In DNA, the CDR3 is TGTGCCAGCAGCCCCCCGGGACCGCGCAATCAGCCCCAGCATTTT.

The rearrangement links TRBV19 to TRBJ1-2; possibly TRBD1 for D (5 bases). Germline values: CDR1 LNHDA, CDR2 SQIVND (reference sequence). Trimming cost V 6 bases and J 2 bases, with 13 bases left between them. The CDR3 totals 14 residues. CDR3 loop: CASRRQSSNYGYTF. CDR3 nucleotides: TGTGCCAGTAGACGACAGAGCAGCAACTATGGCTACACCTTC. Full variable domain (remainder filled in from reference TRBV19 and TRBJ1-2): DGGITQSPKYLFRKEGQNVTLSCEQNLNHDAMYWYRQDPGQGLRLIYYSQIVNDFQKGDIAEGYSVSREKKESFPLTVTSAQKNPTAFYLCASRRQSSNYGYTFGSGTRLTVV.

This clonotype occurred a few times. At one end, the junction sequence differs from germline, possibly due to a read error. The V call is TRBV3-1, the J call TRBJ1-2; the match to TRBD1 covers 10 bases. This CDR3 has 15 residues. Germline CDR1 reads LGHDT; CDR2 reads YNNKEL (reference sequence). CDR3 loop: CASSRGQGVNYDYTF. CDR3 sequence (DNA): TGTGCCAGCAGCCGCGGACAGGGGGTGAACTATGACTACACCTTC.

The table lists this clonotype with a few counts. CDR3 nucleotides: TGCAGCCCGGGCCCTGGGTGGGGGGGCCTTACGCAGTATTTT. Translated, it gives CSPGPGWGGLTQYF. The J gene is TRBJ2-3, the V gene TRBV20-1; D may be TRBD2 (7 bases). This CDR3 comprises 14 residues. Germline V gene sequence: CDR1 DFQATT, CDR2 SNEGSKA (reference sequence).

The J gene is TRBJ2-5, the V gene TRBV19, with 7 positions matching TRBD2. CDR3 size: 13 residues. V shed 1 base, J shed 4 bases, and the junction held 0 bases outside the gene matches. Germline V gene lookup returns CDR1 LNHDA and CDR2 SQIVND (reference sequence). This CDR3 reads CASSIAGGETQYF. The CDR3 coding sequence is TGTGCCAGTAGTATAGCGGGAGGAGAGACCCAGTACTTC.

This clonotype was observed a few times. This chain connects TRBV24-1 to TRBJ2-1, with TRBD1 identical over 10 bases. The germline V gene encodes CDR1 KGHDR and CDR2 SFDVKD. V shed 2 bases, J shed 6 bases, and the junction held 9 bases outside the gene matches. The CDR3 consists of 17 residues. The CDR3 loop reads CATSDSQGTGVPNEQFF. In DNA form, the CDR3 reads TGTGCCACCAGTGATTCGCAAGGGACAGGGGTCCCCAATGAGCAGTTCTTC.

This clonotype occurred many times. This CDR3 reads CSASLAGVSVWADTQYF. In DNA, the CDR3 is TGCAGTGCTTCACTAGCGGGAGTGAGTGTCTGGGCAGATACGCAGTATTTT. V usage is TRBV20-1 and J usage is TRBJ2-3, with 11 bases matching TRBD2. Germline V gives CDR1 DFQATT, CDR2 SNEGSKA (reference sequence). Trimming took 5 bases from V and 4 from J; bases not matched to a gene: 14. This CDR3 has 17 amino acids.

This clonotype occurred many times. The chain has TRBV30 and TRBJ2-5; D may be TRBD2 (6 bases). Per the germline V gene, CDR1 is GTSNPN and CDR2 is SVGIG (reference sequence). V lost 5 bases and J 2 bases, leaving 18 bases between the germline ends. CDR3 length: 15 amino acids. Here the CDR3 reads CAWGKAWGRQETQYF. The CDR3 nucleotides read TGTGCCTGGGGGAAGGCGTGGGGGAGGCAAGAGACCCAGTACTTC. The full variable domain, completed using reference TRBV30 and TRBJ2-5, is SQTIHQWPATLVQPVGSPLSLECTVEGTSNPNLYWYRQAAGRGLQLLFYSVGIGQISSEVPQNLSASRPQDRQFILSSKKLLLSDSGFYLCAWGKAWGRQETQYFGPGTRLLVL.

This clonotype was observed at least ten times. The chain employs TRBV2 and TRBJ1-6; no clear D gene. The CDR3 is 14 amino acids. V lost 6 bases and J lost 8, with 14 bases in between. CDR1 and CDR2 from the germline V gene are SNHLY and FYNNEI. The CDR3 spells CASRDEGADSPLHF. The CDR3 DNA is TGTGCCAGCAGGGACGAAGGTGCTGATTCACCCCTCCACTTT.

This clonotype has a count of ten or more. This chain uses TRBV5-1 with TRBJ1-2; D might be TRBD1 (6 bases). The germline CDR1 and CDR2 sequences are SGHRS and YFSETQ. The V and J ends lost 4 bases and 7 bases respectively, with 20 bases between them. CDR3 size: 15 residues. The CDR3 bases are TGCGCCAGCAGCCCTGACCTCGACAGGCCGGCTGGCTACACCTTC. Its protein product is CASSPDLDRPAGYTF.

This clonotype was counted between two and nine times. This chain connects TRBV4-1 to TRBJ2-4; 8 bases line up with TRBD2. The V gene's germline CDR1 is MGHRA and CDR2 YSYEKL. This CDR3 has 17 amino acids. J lost 3 bases, V lost 1 base, and 8 bases had no gene match. CDR3 protein: CASSQAMSGSVKNIQYF. The CDR3 DNA reads as TGCGCCAGCAGCCAAGCTATGAGCGGGAGTGTCAAAAACATTCAGTACTTC.

V is TRBV6-1 and J is TRBJ1-1, with D tentatively TRBD1 (6 bases). Trimming stripped 6 bases from V and 1 base from J, with 21 bases between. This CDR3 has 17 residues. Germline-derived CDR1 and CDR2 are MNHNS and SASEGT. CDR3 coding DNA: TGTGCCAGCAGCCGAGGGCCCCCCGGGACACCGAACACTGAAGCTTTCTTT. Encoded protein: CASSRGPPGTPNTEAFF.

This clonotype appeared many times. The J gene is TRBJ2-3, the V gene TRBV5-1; D remains ambiguous. Germline V gene lookup returns CDR1 SGHRS and CDR2 YFSETQ. This CDR3 contains 12 residues. V was trimmed by 4 bases and J by 5 bases, leaving 8 bases between them. CDR3 sequence (DNA): TGCGCCAGCAGCCAACACGGAGATACGCAGTATTTT. Its protein is CASSQHGDTQYF.

The table lists this clonotype with many counts. The J gene is TRBJ2-1, the V gene TRBV6-5; D perhaps matches TRBD2 (6 bases). This CDR3 has 14 residues. The germline V gene has CDR1 MNHEY and CDR2 SVGAGI. Deletions cut 0 bases from V and 11 bases from J, with 14 bases between. The CDR3 nucleotides are TGTGCCAGCAGTTACTCAGCTAGCGCTCTCAAGCAGTTCTTC. Translation: CASSYSASALKQFF.

In its sample, this clonotype was seen many times. The chain carries TRBV29-1 and TRBJ2-7, with a weak D call TRBD1 (6 bases). V lost 3 bases to trimming and J lost 0 bases, with 9 bases between them. Germline V gene data show CDR1 as SQVTM and CDR2 as ANQGSEA. The CDR3 contains 13 residues. CDR3 nucleotides: TGCAGCGTTGAGTCGGGACACTCCTACGAGCAGTACTTC. This translates into CSVESGHSYEQYF.

This clonotype was recorded many times. This rearrangement joins TRBV29-1 to TRBJ2-1; 9 bases align to TRBD1. This CDR3 has 13 amino acids. The germline V gene encodes CDR1 SQVTM and CDR2 ANQGSEA. V shed 7 bases, J shed 12 bases, and the junction held 13 bases outside the gene matches. CDR3 sequence: CSGGTGTPIGQFF. CDR3 bases: TGCAGCGGGGGGACAGGGACCCCCATTGGGCAGTTCTTC.

There are many counts of this clonotype. The V call is TRBV20-1, the J call TRBJ2-5; D is possibly TRBD2 (5 bases). CDR3 length equals 14 residues. The V gene's germline CDR1 is DFQATT and CDR2 SNEGSKA (reference sequence). Trimming pared 4 bases from V and 0 bases from J, leaving 12 bases between. The CDR3 protein is CSATLTKHQETQYF. CDR3 nucleotide sequence: TGCAGTGCTACCCTGACTAAACACCAAGAGACCCAGTACTTC.

There are many counts of this clonotype. The V gene is TRBV9, the J gene TRBJ2-3; D is perhaps TRBD2 (6 bases). Germline-derived CDR1 and CDR2 are SGDLS and YYNGEE. Trimming pared 2 bases from V and 1 base from J, leaving 8 bases between. This CDR3 has 14 residues. CDR3 protein: CASSVVAGTDTQYF. Written as DNA, the CDR3 is TGTGCCAGCAGCGTGGTAGCGGGCACAGATACGCAGTATTTT.

This clonotype was counted many times. The chain is built from TRBV4-1 and TRBJ2-1, with 7 bases aligning to TRBD2. Per the germline V gene, CDR1 is MGHRA and CDR2 is YSYEKL. The CDR3 consists of 16 residues. Trimming took 0 bases from V and 0 from J; bases not matched to a gene: 2. The CDR3 region is CASSQERLASYNEQFF. Here the CDR3 DNA reads TGCGCCAGCAGCCAAGAACGACTAGCCTCCTACAATGAGCAGTTCTTC.

This clonotype has a handful of counts. The chain is built from TRBV11-2 and TRBJ1-3; the D is unclear. Germline V gene data show CDR1 as SGHAT and CDR2 as FQNNGV. The CDR3 is made up of 17 amino acids. Trimming pared 0 bases from V and 0 bases from J, leaving 12 bases between. The CDR3 spells CASSLDLQARSGNTIYF. The CDR3 bases are TGTGCCAGCAGCTTAGATCTCCAGGCCCGCTCTGGAAACACCATATATTTT.

At least ten counts were recorded for this clonotype. The J gene is TRBJ1-3, the V gene TRBV3-1; weak D call: TRBD1 (6 bases). Germline values: CDR1 LGHDT, CDR2 YNNKEL (reference sequence). The CDR3 runs to 15 residues. V lost 1 base and J lost 0, with 7 bases in between. The CDR3: CASSQVQGSGNTIYF. CDR3 nucleotides: TGTGCCAGCAGCCAAGTACAGGGCTCTGGAAACACCATATATTTT.

This chain joins TRBV20-1 and TRBJ1-1; D is perhaps TRBD1 (5 bases). Germline CDR1 DFQATT, CDR2 SNEGSKA (reference sequence). This CDR3 is 15 amino acids long. V lost 3 bases to trimming and J lost 4 bases, with 18 bases between them. The DNA for the CDR3 is TGCAGTGCTAGGGCTGACGGGACTCAGGGCACTGAAGCTTTCTTT. The encoded protein is CSARADGTQGTEAFF.

This clonotype was counted at least ten times. This rearrangement joins TRBV13 to TRBJ2-1; 9 nucleotides line up with TRBD2. V dropped 1 base and J dropped 6; count of bases not matched to a gene: 10. The CDR3 totals 17 residues. Germline V gene lookup returns CDR1 PRHDT and CDR2 FYEKMQ (reference sequence). In nucleotides, the CDR3 is TGTGCCAGCAGCTTAGACTTAGGGCTAGCGGGATTCAATGAGCAGTTCTTC. Encoded protein: CASSLDLGLAGFNEQFF.

This clonotype was seen at least ten times. The V gene is TRBV27, the J gene TRBJ2-3; 8 bases agree with TRBD1. The germline CDR1 and CDR2 sequences are MNHEY and SMNVEV (reference sequence). The V and J ends lost 7 bases and 1 base, in that order; junction bases with no gene match: 4. This CDR3 is built from 14 residues. Written as DNA, the CDR3 is TGTGCCAGCACCAAGGACAGGGGCACAGATACGCAGTATTTT. Its translation is CASTKDRGTDTQYF.

This clonotype was seen ten or more times. The chain recombines TRBV6-5 with TRBJ2-2, with D perhaps matching TRBD1 or TRBD2 (7 bases each). Germline V CDR1 and CDR2: MNHEY, SVGAGI. The CDR3 has 15 residues. V dropped 5 bases and J dropped 7 bases, with 17 bases sitting between them. CDR3 protein: CASSQLQGRGGELFF. In nucleotides, the CDR3 is TGTGCCAGCAGTCAACTACAGGGGAGGGGCGGGGAGCTGTTTTTT.

The chain has TRBV28 and TRBJ1-1; TRBD1 aligns across 11 bases. The CDR3 loop spans 15 amino acids. After removal of 5 bases from V and 10 bases from J, the junction contained 12 bases not matched to a gene. Germline V gene lookup returns CDR1 MDHEN and CDR2 SYDVKM. The CDR3 loop is CASSPRTGGAIRAFF. As DNA, the CDR3 is TGTGCCAGCAGTCCCCGGACAGGGGGCGCGATACGAGCTTTCTTT. Looking up the rest from reference TRBV28 and TRBJ1-1 gives the full variable domain: DVKVTQSSRYLVKRTGEKVFLECVQDMDHENMFWYRQDPGLGLRLIYFSYDVKMKEKGDIPEGYSVSREKKERFSLILESASTNQTSMYLCASSPRTGGAIRAFFGQGTRLTVV.

The V gene is TRBV12-3 or TRBV12-4, the J gene TRBJ2-7; TRBD1 matches 8 bases. V trimming: 3 bases; J trimming: 5 bases; junction bases outside the gene matches: 6. CDR3 length: 14 residues. The CDR3: CASSLGTGLHEQYF. CDR3 DNA sequence: TGTGCCAGCAGTTTGGGGACAGGTCTCCACGAGCAGTACTTC.

V gene TRBV28 combines with J gene TRBJ2-1; D is unresolved. The V and J ends lost 3 bases and 7 bases respectively, with 7 bases between them. Germline CDR1 is MDHEN and CDR2 is SYDVKM. The CDR3 is made up of 12 amino acids. DNA for the CDR3: TGTGCCAGCAGTTTTCTCCGGAATGAGCAGTTCTTC. Protein sequence: CASSFLRNEQFF.